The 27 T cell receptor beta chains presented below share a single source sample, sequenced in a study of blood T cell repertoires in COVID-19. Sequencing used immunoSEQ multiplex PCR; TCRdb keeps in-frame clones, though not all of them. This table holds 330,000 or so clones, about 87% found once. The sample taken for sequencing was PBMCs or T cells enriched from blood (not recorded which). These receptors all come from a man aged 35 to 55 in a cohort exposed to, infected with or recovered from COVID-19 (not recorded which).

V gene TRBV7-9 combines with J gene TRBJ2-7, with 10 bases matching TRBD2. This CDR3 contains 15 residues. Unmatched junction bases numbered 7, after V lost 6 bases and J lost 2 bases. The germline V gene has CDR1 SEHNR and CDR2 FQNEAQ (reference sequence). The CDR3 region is CASRPASGGAYEQYF. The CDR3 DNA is TGTGCCAGCAGGCCGGCCAGCGGGGGGGCCTACGAGCAGTACTTC.

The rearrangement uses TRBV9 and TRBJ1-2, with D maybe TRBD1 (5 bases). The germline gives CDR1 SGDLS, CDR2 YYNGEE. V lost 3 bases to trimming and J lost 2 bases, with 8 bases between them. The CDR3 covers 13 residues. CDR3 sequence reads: CASSADRNYGYTF. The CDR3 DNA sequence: TGTGCCAGCAGCGCAGACAGAAACTATGGCTACACCTTC. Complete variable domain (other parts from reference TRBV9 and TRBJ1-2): DSGVTQTPKHLITATGQRVTLRCSPRSGDLSVYWYQQSLDQGLQFLIQYYNGEERAKGNILERFSAQQFPDLHSELNLSSLELGDSALYFCASSADRNYGYTFGSGTRLTVV.

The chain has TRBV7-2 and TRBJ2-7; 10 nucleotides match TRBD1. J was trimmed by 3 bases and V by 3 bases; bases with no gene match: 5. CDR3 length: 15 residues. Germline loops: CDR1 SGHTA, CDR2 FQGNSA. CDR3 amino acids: CASSFDRGPYYEQYF. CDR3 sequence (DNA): TGTGCCAGCAGCTTTGACAGGGGGCCTTACTACGAGCAGTACTTC.

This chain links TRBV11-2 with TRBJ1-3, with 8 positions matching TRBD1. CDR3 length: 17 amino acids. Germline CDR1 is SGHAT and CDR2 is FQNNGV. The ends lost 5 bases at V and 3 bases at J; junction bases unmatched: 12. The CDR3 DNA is TGTGCCAGCAGCCCCGGCCGGGACAGGATAATTGGAAACACCATATATTTT. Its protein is CASSPGRDRIIGNTIYF.

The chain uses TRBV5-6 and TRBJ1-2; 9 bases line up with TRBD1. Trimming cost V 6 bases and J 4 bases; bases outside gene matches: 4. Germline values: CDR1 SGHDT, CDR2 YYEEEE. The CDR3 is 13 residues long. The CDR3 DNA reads TGTGCCAGCAAGGACAGGGGTTTCTATGGCTACACCTTC. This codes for CASKDRGFYGYTF.

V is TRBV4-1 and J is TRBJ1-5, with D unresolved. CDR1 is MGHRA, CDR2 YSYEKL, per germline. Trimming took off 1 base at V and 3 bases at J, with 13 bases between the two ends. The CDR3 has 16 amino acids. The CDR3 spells CASSQGGDVNNQPQHF. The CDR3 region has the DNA TGCGCCAGCAGCCAAGGGGGAGACGTGAACAATCAGCCCCAGCATTTT.

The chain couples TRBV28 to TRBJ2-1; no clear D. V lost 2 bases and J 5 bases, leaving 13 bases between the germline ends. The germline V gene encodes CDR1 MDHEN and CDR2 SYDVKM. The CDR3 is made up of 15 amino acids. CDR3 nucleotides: TGTGCCAGCAGTTTAGGGCCCGCTTCAAACAATGAGCAGTTCTTC. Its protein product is CASSLGPASNNEQFF. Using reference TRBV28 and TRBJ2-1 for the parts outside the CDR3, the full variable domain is DVKVTQSSRYLVKRTGEKVFLECVQDMDHENMFWYRQDPGLGLRLIYFSYDVKMKEKGDIPEGYSVSREKKERFSLILESASTNQTSMYLCASSLGPASNNEQFFGPGTRLTVL.

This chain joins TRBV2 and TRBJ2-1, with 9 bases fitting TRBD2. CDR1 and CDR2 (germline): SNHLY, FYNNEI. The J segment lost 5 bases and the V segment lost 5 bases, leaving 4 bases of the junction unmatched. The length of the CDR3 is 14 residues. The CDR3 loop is CASSRRTSDNEQFF. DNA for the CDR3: TGTGCCAGCAGTCGGCGGACTAGCGACAATGAGCAGTTCTTC.

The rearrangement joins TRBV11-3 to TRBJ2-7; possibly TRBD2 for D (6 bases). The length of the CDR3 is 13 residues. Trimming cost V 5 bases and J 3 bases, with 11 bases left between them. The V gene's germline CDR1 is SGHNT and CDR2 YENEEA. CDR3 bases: TGTGCCAGCAGCGCCGGGAGTATCTACGAGCAGTACTTC. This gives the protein CASSAGSIYEQYF.

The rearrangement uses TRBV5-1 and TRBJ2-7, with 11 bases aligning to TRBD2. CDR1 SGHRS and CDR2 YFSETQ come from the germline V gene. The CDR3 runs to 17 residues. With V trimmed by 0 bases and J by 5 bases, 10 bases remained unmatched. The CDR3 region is CASSLGPGTSGGNEQYF. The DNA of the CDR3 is TGCGCCAGCAGCTTGGGGCCCGGGACTAGCGGTGGAAACGAGCAGTACTTC.

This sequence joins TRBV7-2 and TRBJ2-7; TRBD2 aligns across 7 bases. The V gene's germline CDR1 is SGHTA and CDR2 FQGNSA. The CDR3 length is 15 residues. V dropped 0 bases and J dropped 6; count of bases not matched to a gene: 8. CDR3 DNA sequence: TGTGCCAGCAGCTTAGCGCGCGGGAGCTTCTCCGAGCAGTACTTC. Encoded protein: CASSLARGSFSEQYF.

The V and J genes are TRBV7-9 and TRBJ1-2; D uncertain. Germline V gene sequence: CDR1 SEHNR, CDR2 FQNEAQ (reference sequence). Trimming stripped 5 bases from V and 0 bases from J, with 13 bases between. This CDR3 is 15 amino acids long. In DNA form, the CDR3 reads TGTGCCAGCAGCAACTCAAGGAGGGCTAACTATGGCTACACCTTC. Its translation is CASSNSRRANYGYTF.

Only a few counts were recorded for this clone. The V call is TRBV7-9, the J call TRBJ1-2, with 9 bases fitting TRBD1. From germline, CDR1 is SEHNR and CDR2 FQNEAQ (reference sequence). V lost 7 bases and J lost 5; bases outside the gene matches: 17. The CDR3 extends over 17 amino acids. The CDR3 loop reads CASTKGSGQGHSYGYTF. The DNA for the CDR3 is TGTGCCAGCACCAAAGGATCGGGACAGGGACACAGTTATGGCTACACCTTC.

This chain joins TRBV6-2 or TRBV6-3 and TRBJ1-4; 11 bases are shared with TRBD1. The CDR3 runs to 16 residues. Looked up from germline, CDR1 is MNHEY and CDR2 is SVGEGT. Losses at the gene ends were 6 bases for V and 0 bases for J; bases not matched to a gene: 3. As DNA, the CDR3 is TGTGCCAGCAGCCGGACAGGGGGCGCAACTAATGAAAAACTGTTTTTT. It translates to CASSRTGGATNEKLFF.

Here the CDR3 DNA reads TGTGCCAGCAGCTTGGTTCAGGGATACGAGCAGTACTTC. This gives the protein CASSLVQGYEQYF. The V gene is TRBV5-6, the J gene TRBJ2-7, with D tentatively TRBD1 (5 bases). This CDR3 has 13 amino acids. From germline, CDR1 is SGHDT and CDR2 YYEEEE. Between the trimmed V and J ends, which lost 0 bases and 4 bases, there was a span of 8 bases.

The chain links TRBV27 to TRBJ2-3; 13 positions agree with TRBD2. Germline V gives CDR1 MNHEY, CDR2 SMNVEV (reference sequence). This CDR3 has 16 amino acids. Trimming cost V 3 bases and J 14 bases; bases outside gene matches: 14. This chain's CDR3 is CASSFRPLPLAGGWYF. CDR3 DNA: TGTGCCAGCAGTTTCCGACCCCTCCCACTAGCGGGAGGGTGGTATTTT.

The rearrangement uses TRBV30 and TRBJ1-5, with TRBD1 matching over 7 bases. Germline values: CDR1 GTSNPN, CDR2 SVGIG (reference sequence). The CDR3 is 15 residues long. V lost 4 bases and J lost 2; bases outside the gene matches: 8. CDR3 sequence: CAWTPTGQGNQPQHF. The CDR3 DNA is TGTGCCTGGACCCCGACAGGGCAAGGCAATCAGCCCCAGCATTTT.

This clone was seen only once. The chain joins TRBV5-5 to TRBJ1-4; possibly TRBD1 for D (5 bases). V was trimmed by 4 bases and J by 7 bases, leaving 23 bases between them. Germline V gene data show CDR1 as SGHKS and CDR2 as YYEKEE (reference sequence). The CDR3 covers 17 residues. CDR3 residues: CASSPNQVSGGIEKLFF. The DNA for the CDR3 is TGTGCCAGCAGCCCAAATCAAGTATCGGGGGGGATTGAAAAACTGTTTTTT.

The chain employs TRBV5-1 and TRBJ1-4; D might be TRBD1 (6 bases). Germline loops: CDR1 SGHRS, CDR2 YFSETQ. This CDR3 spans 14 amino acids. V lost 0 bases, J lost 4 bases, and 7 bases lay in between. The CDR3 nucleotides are TGCGCCAGCAGCTTGGCCAGGGGTAATGAAAAACTGTTTTTT. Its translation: CASSLARGNEKLFF.

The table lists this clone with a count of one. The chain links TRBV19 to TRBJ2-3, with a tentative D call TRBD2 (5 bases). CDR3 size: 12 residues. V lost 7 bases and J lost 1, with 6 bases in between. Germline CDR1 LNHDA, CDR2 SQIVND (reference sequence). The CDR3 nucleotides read TGTGCCAGTAACGGGGGCACAGATACGCAGTATTTT. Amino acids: CASNGGTDTQYF.

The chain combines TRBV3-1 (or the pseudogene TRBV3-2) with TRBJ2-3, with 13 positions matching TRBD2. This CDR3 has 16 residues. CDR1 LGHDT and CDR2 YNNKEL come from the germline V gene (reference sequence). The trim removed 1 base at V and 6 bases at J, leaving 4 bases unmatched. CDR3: CASSQGLAGGGDTQYF. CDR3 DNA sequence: TGTGCCAGCAGCCAAGGACTAGCGGGAGGCGGGGATACGCAGTATTTT.

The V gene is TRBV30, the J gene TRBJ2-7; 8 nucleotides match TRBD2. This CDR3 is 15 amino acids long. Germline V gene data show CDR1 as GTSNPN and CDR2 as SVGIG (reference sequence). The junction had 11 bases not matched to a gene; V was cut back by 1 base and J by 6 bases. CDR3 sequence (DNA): TGTGCCTGGAGTGGTACCGAGACTAGCGCGATCGAGCAGTACTTC. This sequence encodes CAWSGTETSAIEQYF. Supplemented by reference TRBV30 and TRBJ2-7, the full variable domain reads SQTIHQWPATLVQPVGSPLSLECTVEGTSNPNLYWYRQAAGRGLQLLFYSVGIGQISSEVPQNLSASRPQDRQFILSSKKLLLSDSGFYLCAWSGTETSAIEQYFGPGTRLTVT.

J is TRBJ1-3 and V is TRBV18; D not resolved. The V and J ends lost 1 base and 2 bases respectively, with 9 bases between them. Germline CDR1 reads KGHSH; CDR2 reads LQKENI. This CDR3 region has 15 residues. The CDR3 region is CASSPLSETGNTIYF. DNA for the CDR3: TGTGCCAGCTCACCACTTTCGGAGACTGGAAACACCATATATTTT.

DNA of the CDR3: TGTGCCAGCAGCCGGCGGCTCGGTCTGAACACCGGGGAGCTGTTTTTT. Translation gives CASSRRLGLNTGELFF. This rearrangement joins TRBV13 to TRBJ2-2; D remains unclear. The CDR3 has 16 residues. The germline gives CDR1 PRHDT, CDR2 FYEKMQ (reference sequence). With 5 bases removed from V and 1 base from J, the gap between germline ends came to 14 bases.

The CDR3 coding sequence is TGTGCCAGCAGTGAGGGGGCAGGGGGCTCGATCGACTATGGCTACACCTTC. Translating gives CASSEGAGGSIDYGYTF. The chain joins TRBV6-4 to TRBJ1-2, with 8 bases fitting TRBD1. Germline-derived CDR1 and CDR2 are MRHNA and SNTAGT. The length of the CDR3 is 17 residues. Unmatched junction bases numbered 12, after V lost 3 bases and J lost 3 bases.

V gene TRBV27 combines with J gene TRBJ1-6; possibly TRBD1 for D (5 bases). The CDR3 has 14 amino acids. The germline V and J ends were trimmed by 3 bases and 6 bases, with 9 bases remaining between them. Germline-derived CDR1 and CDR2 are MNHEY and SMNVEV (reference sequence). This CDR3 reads CASSFRQGNSPLHF. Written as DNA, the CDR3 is TGTGCCAGCAGTTTCAGGCAGGGTAATTCACCCCTCCACTTT.

CDR3 sequence reads: CASSLEQGGYEQYF. The DNA of the CDR3 is TGCGCCAGCAGCTTGGAGCAGGGGGGCTACGAGCAGTACTTC. V gene TRBV5-1 combines with J gene TRBJ2-7, with TRBD1 as a possible D gene (7 bases). CDR1 and CDR2 from the germline V gene are SGHRS and YFSETQ. This CDR3 is built from 14 residues. V was shortened by 0 bases and J by 3 bases, with 10 bases between the two germline ends.